This paragraph covers one T cell receptor beta chain sequence. The antigen is undetermined. This specimen comes from a study of shared clonotypes between healthy human individuals. The study, taken as a whole, reports: Incompleteness in sorted-subset sequencing, despite large depth, was shown by rarefaction.

This CDR3 has 15 residues. Germline V CDR1 and CDR2: SGHRS, YFSETQ. The junction had 10 bases not matched to a gene; V was cut back by 5 bases and J by 3 bases. It was 150 to 250 ng DNA, about 30,000 T cell genomes, that sorted-subset replicate PCRs used. Data came from immunoSEQ multiplex PCR; TCRdb stores just in-frame clones and leaves some out. In the table there are hundreds of thousands of clones, 90% to 96% of which are singletons. Partitioning of CD4+ cells yielded a CD45RA+ naive subset and a CD45RA-negative memory subset. This chain joins TRBV5-1 and TRBJ2-5; 7 nucleotides agree with TRBD1. Sequenced input: naive CD4+ T cells sorted from blood. Subset indicated: CD45RA+ positively selected. The source is a woman under 40 in good health. This CDR3 reads CASRPTSGTEETQYF. CDR3 sequence (DNA): TGCGCCAGCAGGCCAACGTCCGGGACAGAAGAGACCCAGTACTTC.